Shown below are 27 T cell receptor beta chains from a single sample sequenced in a study of vaccination and CD4 T cells after COVID-19. No antigen has been identified for these receptors. An Oncomine TCR Beta short-read assay was used to sequence the DNA from cultured CD4+ T cells. From the PCR reads, TCRdb called clonotypes with MiXCR, one entry per CDR3 protein. The profile shows about 14,000 distinct CDR3 sequences, roughly 53% of them singletons. Treatment denoted: approximately nine-day PBMC culture with coronavirus spike peptide pools or control peptides (ViraFEST assay). Sequencing was performed on CD4+ T cells from blood, cultured in vitro. The receptors derive from a human donor who had recovered from COVID-19.

The chain is built from TRBV10-3 and TRBJ2-5, with D maybe TRBD2 (5 bases). Trimming took 0 bases from V and 1 from J, leaving 6 bases between them. The CDR3 length is 14 residues. Germline loops: CDR1 ENHRY, CDR2 SYGVKD. The CDR3 nucleotides read TGTGCCATCAGTGAGTCGGGGAGCCAAGAGACCCAGTACTTC. It is translated as CAISESGSQETQYF.

This chain uses TRBV5-1 with TRBJ1-2; 7 bases match TRBD1. The CDR3 has 15 amino acids. The V and J ends lost 4 bases and 7 bases, in that order; junction bases with no gene match: 13. Germline values: CDR1 SGHRS, CDR2 YFSETQ. The CDR3: CASSPGQQVVGGYTF. As DNA, the CDR3 is TGCGCCAGCAGCCCGGGACAGCAAGTCGTGGGTGGCTACACCTTC.

The chain couples TRBV15 to TRBJ2-7, with D unresolved. CDR1 LNHNV and CDR2 YYDKDF come from the germline V gene (reference sequence). CDR3 length: 14 amino acids. V shed 1 base and J shed 6 bases, with 13 bases lying between them. In DNA form, the CDR3 reads TGTGCCACCAGCAGAGGTGAGAGGTTTAGCGAGCAGTACTTC. It is translated as CATSRGERFSEQYF.

The rearrangement links TRBV5-1 to TRBJ1-1; tentatively, D is TRBD1 (5 bases). V lost 2 bases to trimming and J lost 4 bases, with 15 bases between them. This CDR3 contains 15 residues. Per the germline V gene, CDR1 is SGHRS and CDR2 is YFSETQ. The CDR3 loop reads CASSFSGTSGTEAFF. In DNA, the CDR3 is TGCGCCAGCAGCTTTTCCGGGACCTCGGGCACTGAAGCTTTCTTT. The full variable domain, its missing parts supplied by reference TRBV5-1 and TRBJ1-1, is KAGVTQTPRYLIKTRGQQVTLSCSPISGHRSVSWYQQTPGQGLQFLFEYFSETQRNKGNFPGRFSGRQFSNSRSEMNVSTLELGDSALYLCASSFSGTSGTEAFFGQGTRLTVV.

The chain couples TRBV12-3 or TRBV12-4 to TRBJ1-2, with D perhaps TRBD1 (5 bases). V was trimmed by 3 bases and J by 4 bases, leaving 12 bases between them. The CDR3 totals 14 residues. CDR3 DNA: TGTGCCAGCAGTTTCCGGGACGGATCCTATGGCTACACCTTC. Translated, it gives CASSFRDGSYGYTF.

This clonotype was seen only a few times. The gene calls are TRBV7-9 and TRBJ1-1; TRBD1 agrees at 7 bases. Germline CDR1 reads SEHNR; CDR2 reads FQNEAQ (reference sequence). With 5 bases clipped from V and 4 bases from J, the junction kept 10 bases outside the gene matches. The CDR3 loop spans 15 amino acids. The CDR3 nucleotides are TGTGCCAGCAGCCAACAGGGGCACGGGCGCACTGAAGCTTTCTTT. Translation gives CASSQQGHGRTEAFF.

This chain uses TRBV7-9 with TRBJ2-7; D is possibly TRBD2 (6 bases). The V end was cut by 1 base, the J end by 3 bases, with 13 bases between. This CDR3 has 15 amino acids. The germline V gene has CDR1 SEHNR and CDR2 FQNEAQ (reference sequence). CDR3 nucleotide sequence: TGTGCCAGCAGCTTAGGGGACTTCCCCGACTACGAGCAGTACTTC. Its translation is CASSLGDFPDYEQYF.

This clonotype was seen a handful of times. The V call is TRBV27, the J call TRBJ1-5; D remains ambiguous. This CDR3 is built from 15 residues. Per germline, CDR1 MNHEY and CDR2 SMNVEV (reference sequence). The V end lost 2 bases, the J end lost 0 bases, and 8 bases lay between the germline ends. CDR3 bases: TGTGCCAGCAGTTTAGAAGGGTTTAGCAATCAGCCCCAGCATTTT. Its translation: CASSLEGFSNQPQHF.

The chain links TRBV10-3 to TRBJ2-3; 14 bases map to TRBD2. Germline V CDR1 and CDR2: ENHRY, SYGVKD. V dropped 6 bases and J dropped 5; count of bases not matched to a gene: 7. The CDR3 sequence is 16 residues long. The CDR3 coding sequence is TGTGCCATCAGGGTCGGGACTAGCGGGAGTAGAGATACGCAGTATTTT. It translates to CAIRVGTSGSRDTQYF.

The V gene is TRBV6-1, the J gene TRBJ2-1; D possibly corresponds to TRBD2 (7 bases). V dropped 5 bases and J dropped 9 bases, with 14 bases sitting between them. This CDR3 is built from 13 residues. The V gene's germline CDR1 is MNHNS and CDR2 SASEGT. The CDR3 nucleotides read TGTGCCAGCAGTCGGGGGGCCTCCGGTGAGCAGTTCTTC. This gives the protein CASSRGASGEQFF.

The V gene is TRBV20-1, the J gene TRBJ1-5, with TRBD1 matching 8 bases. The trim removed 3 bases at V and 6 bases at J, leaving 10 bases unmatched. There are 15 residues in the CDR3. Germline V gene data show CDR1 as DFQATT and CDR2 as SNEGSKA (reference sequence). CDR3 region: CSASKWGQVPQPQHF. Written as DNA, the CDR3 is TGCAGTGCTAGTAAGTGGGGACAGGTTCCTCAGCCCCAGCATTTT.

In DNA form, the CDR3 reads TGTGCCAGTAGTACCTCACAGGGCTACGAGCAGTACTTC. Its translation: CASSTSQGYEQYF. V and J are TRBV19 and TRBJ2-7; perhaps TRBD1 as D (6 bases). The V and J ends lost 4 bases and 3 bases respectively, with 10 bases between them. Per germline, CDR1 LNHDA and CDR2 SQIVND (reference sequence). The CDR3 loop spans 13 amino acids.

The chain uses TRBV6-1 and TRBJ1-1; weak D call: TRBD1 (6 bases). Per germline, CDR1 MNHNS and CDR2 SASEGT. The V end was cut by 6 bases, the J end by 9 bases, with 14 bases between. CDR3 length: 12 amino acids. The CDR3 DNA reads as TGTGCCAGCAGCCGAGGGGGGAACCAAGCTTTCTTT. Its translation: CASSRGGNQAFF.

The chain joins TRBV2 to TRBJ2-7; TRBD1 agrees at 9 bases. Germline V gene sequence: CDR1 SNHLY, CDR2 FYNNEI. V lost 4 bases to trimming and J lost 1 base; unmatched junction nucleotides: 2. This CDR3 has 14 amino acids. DNA for the CDR3: TGTGCCAGCAGTGGCGGACAGGGGTCCTACGAGCAGTACTTC. This encodes CASSGGQGSYEQYF.

This rearrangement joins TRBV5-6 to TRBJ1-2; tentative D call: TRBD1 (6 bases). Trimming cost V 4 bases and J 0 bases, with 7 bases left between them. Germline loops: CDR1 SGHDT, CDR2 YYEEEE. This CDR3 is built from 13 residues. CDR3 DNA sequence: TGTGCCAGCAGCGACAGGACTAACTATGGCTACACCTTC. Translation gives CASSDRTNYGYTF.

This sequence joins TRBV20-1 and TRBJ2-2; no reliable D call. Germline V gene data show CDR1 as DFQATT and CDR2 as SNEGSKA (reference sequence). Trimming pared 0 bases from V and 6 bases from J, leaving 8 bases between. CDR3 length: 13 amino acids. The CDR3 reads CSARDREAGELFF. The CDR3 nucleotides read TGCAGTGCTAGAGATCGCGAGGCCGGGGAGCTGTTTTTT.

CDR3 DNA: TGCGCCAGCAGCCCACTCGACAGGTCCGATCAGCCCCAGCATTTT. It codes for CASSPLDRSDQPQHF. This chain links TRBV4-1 with TRBJ1-5; possible D gene TRBD1, 6 bases. V lost 4 bases and J lost 5, with 15 bases in between. This CDR3 comprises 15 residues. CDR1 and CDR2 from the germline V gene are MGHRA and YSYEKL.

This clonotype was observed a few times. The chain has TRBV10-3 and TRBJ2-5; D gene unclear. Germline V gives CDR1 ENHRY, CDR2 SYGVKD. V was shortened by 3 bases and J by 5 bases, with 10 bases between the two germline ends. The CDR3 consists of 13 residues. The CDR3 protein is CAISDFADETQYF. CDR3 DNA sequence: TGTGCCATCAGTGACTTTGCAGATGAGACCCAGTACTTC.

V usage is TRBV20-1 and J usage is TRBJ2-4; 7 nucleotides agree with TRBD1. CDR3 size: 14 residues. V dropped 2 bases and J dropped 4; count of bases not matched to a gene: 5. From germline, CDR1 is DFQATT and CDR2 SNEGSKA (reference sequence). The CDR3 loop is CSARPVTGKNIQYF. The CDR3 DNA reads TGCAGTGCTAGACCTGTGACAGGGAAAAACATTCAGTACTTC.

CDR3 bases: TGCAGTGCTAGAGTGTTCGCGGGGAAAAAGCTCTACGAGCAGTACTTC. Its translation: CSARVFAGKKLYEQYF. The chain links TRBV20-1 to TRBJ2-7; a weak D match, TRBD2 (6 bases). V was clipped by 1 base and J by 3 bases, with 19 bases between them. In germline, CDR1 is DFQATT, CDR2 SNEGSKA (reference sequence). CDR3 length equals 16 residues.

The chain has TRBV12-3 or TRBV12-4 and TRBJ1-2; the D is unclear. The V end lost 1 base, the J end lost 4 bases, and 4 bases lay between the germline ends. The CDR3 contains 12 residues. The CDR3 nucleotides are TGTGCCAGCAGTTTAGATCGCTATGGCTACACCTTC. This gives the protein CASSLDRYGYTF.

This clonotype was observed a handful of times. The chain employs TRBV15 and TRBJ2-6; no definite D call. The CDR3 extends over 16 amino acids. Germline V lookup: CDR1 LNHNV, CDR2 YYDKDF (reference sequence). V was pared by 0 bases and J by 0 bases, with 6 bases between. DNA of the CDR3: TGTGCCACCAGCAGAGATCGCGCCTCTGGGGCCAACGTCCTGACTTTC. Translation: CATSRDRASGANVLTF.

This chain links TRBV6-1 with TRBJ1-4; no firm D call. CDR1 and CDR2 from the germline V gene are MNHNS and SASEGT. Trimming shortened V by 5 bases and J by 0 bases, and 7 bases separated the two germline ends. CDR3 size: 14 residues. The CDR3 spells CASSRGATNEKLFF. The CDR3 region has the DNA TGTGCCAGCAGTCGGGGTGCAACTAATGAAAAACTGTTTTTT.

The chain carries TRBV6-2 or TRBV6-3 and TRBJ2-2, with D maybe TRBD1 (6 bases). Between the trimmed V and J ends, which lost 6 bases and 0 bases, there was a span of 11 bases. Germline CDR1 MNHEY, CDR2 SVGEGT. There are 15 residues in the CDR3. This CDR3 is CASSQGSSNTGELFF. The CDR3 DNA follows: TGTGCCAGCAGCCAGGGGTCCTCGAACACCGGGGAGCTGTTTTTT.

Comments on this clonotype: Compared with germline, one end of the junction differs, possibly owing to a read error. The chain has TRBV7-9 and TRBJ1-1, with D perhaps matching TRBD1 (5 bases). The CDR3 sequence is 15 residues long. Per the germline V gene, CDR1 is SEHNR and CDR2 is FQNEAQ (reference sequence). The CDR3 reads CASGLLQGPESEAFF. CDR3 DNA sequence: TGTGCCAGCGGCTTACTCCAGGGCCCCGAGAGTGAAGCTTTCTTT. Filled out from reference TRBV7-9 and TRBJ1-1, the complete variable domain reads DTGVSQNPRHKITKRGQNVTFRCDPISEHNRLYWYRQTLGQGPEFLTYFQNEAQLEKSRLLSDRFSAERPKGSFSTLEIQRTEQGDSAMYLCASGLLQGPESEAFFGQGTRLTVV.

The J gene is TRBJ2-1, the V gene TRBV18, with D possibly TRBD1 on 7 matching bases. This CDR3 has 16 residues. The germline V gene has CDR1 KGHSH and CDR2 LQKENI. Between the trimmed V and J ends, which lost 1 base and 5 bases, there was a span of 15 bases. DNA for the CDR3: TGTGCCAGCTCACCACTCGGGGGACAGCTAAACAATGAGCAGTTCTTC. It yields the protein CASSPLGGQLNNEQFF.

This clonotype has a handful of counts. The chain is built from TRBV7-3 and TRBJ1-1; 7 bases line up with TRBD1. The CDR3 runs to 13 residues. Germline CDR1 is SGHTA and CDR2 is FQGTGA. After removal of 9 bases from V and 1 base from J, the junction contained 5 bases not matched to a gene. CDR3 nucleotides: TGTGCCAGTGGACAGGCCAAGAACACTGAAGCTTTCTTT. This encodes CASGQAKNTEAFF.